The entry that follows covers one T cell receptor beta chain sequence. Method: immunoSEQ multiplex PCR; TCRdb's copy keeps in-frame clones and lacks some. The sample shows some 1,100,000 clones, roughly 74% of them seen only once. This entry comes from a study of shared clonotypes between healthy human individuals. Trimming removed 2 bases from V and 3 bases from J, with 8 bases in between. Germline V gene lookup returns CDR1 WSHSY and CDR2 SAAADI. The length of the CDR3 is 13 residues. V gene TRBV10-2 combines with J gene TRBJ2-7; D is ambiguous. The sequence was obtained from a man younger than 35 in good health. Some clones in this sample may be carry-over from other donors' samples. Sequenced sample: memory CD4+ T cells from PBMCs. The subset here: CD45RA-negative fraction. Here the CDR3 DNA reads TGCGCCAGCAGTGAGGGGCCGAACTACGAGCAGTACTTC. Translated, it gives CASSEGPNYEQYF.